This paragraph reports one T cell receptor beta chain. Each PCR had synthetic TCR analog templates added to it as a spike-in. Some clones are missing from TCRdb's copy, which holds only in-frame ones; the method was immunoSEQ multiplex PCR. The data contain about 80,000 clones, roughly 80% of them seen just once; the ten biggest clones take up about 6.7%. These data come from a study of PD-L1 blockade in urothelial cancer. Study background: Starting around 2014, patients were given atezolizumab (1,200 mg intravenously every 3 weeks). Males with urothelial cancer arising in the bladder constituted most of the 29 patients.

Time point here: pretreatment peripheral blood. It was locally advanced or metastatic urothelial carcinoma that patients had. This CDR3 has 15 amino acids. Trimming removed 5 bases from V and 8 bases from J, with 21 bases in between. CDR1 and CDR2 (germline): LNHDA, SQIVND (reference sequence). The sample in question was PBMCs, obtained around atezolizumab (anti-PD-L1) treatment. This rearrangement joins TRBV19 to TRBJ1-2; TRBD1 is a possible D gene (6 bases). This sequence was found in a man in his forties with urothelial cancer. CDR3 amino acids: CASSPRGRWWLGYTF. As DNA, the CDR3 is TGTGCCAGTAGTCCCAGGGGACGGTGGTGGCTCGGCTACACCTTC.